These T cell receptor beta chains were read from a single sample in a study of T cell responses to AZD1222 COVID-19 vaccine. Measured with immunoSEQ multiplex PCR; TCRdb has only the in-frame clones, and not every one. Of approximately 65,000 clones in the sample, about three quarters were seen once. The specimen comprised peripheral blood, sampled on day 0 of AZD1222 vaccination. All receptors derive from an adult in good health. Both conserved end residues are part of each CDR3. D genes are given only for firm matches. Clone size is given for some rows only: seen once, a few or many times, or a class if the clone is expanded.

clone size	V gene	J gene	D gene	CDR3 protein	CDR3 DNA
.	TRBV6-5	TRBJ1-3	.	CASIRTSSSGNTIYF	TGTGCCAGTATCAGGACCTCCTCCTCTGGAAACACCATATATTTT
once	TRBV4-3	TRBJ2-3	TRBD1	CASSQEGQGADTQYF	TGCGCCAGCAGCCAAGAAGGGCAGGGGGCAGATACGCAGTATTTT
.	TRBV19	TRBJ1-5	.	CASRENAGNQPQHF	TGTGCCAGTAGAGAAAATGCGGGCAATCAGCCCCAGCATTTT
.	TRBV7-8	TRBJ1-2	.	CASSSGTDYGYTF	TGTGCCAGCAGCTCCGGGACGGACTATGGCTACACCTTC
once	TRBV7-8	TRBJ2-7	.	CASSSGVGYEQYF	TGTGCCAGCAGTTCAGGGGTCGGCTACGAGCAGTACTTC
.	TRBV20-1	TRBJ1-2	.	CSAKFSWGYTF	TGCAGTGCTAAATTTTCGTGGGGCTACACCTTC
.	TRBV6-2/TRBV6-3	TRBJ1-1	TRBD1	CASSLQGLGTEAFF	TGTGCCAGCAGTTTACAGGGGTTGGGCACTGAAGCTTTCTTT
.	TRBV3-1/TRBV3-2	TRBJ2-5	TRBD2	CASSQDFPSGTKETQYF	TGTGCCAGCAGCCAAGATTTTCCTAGCGGGACAAAAGAGACCCAGTACTTC
.	TRBV2	TRBJ1-2	.	CASSERQVYGYTF	TGTGCCAGCAGTGAAAGGCAGGTCTATGGCTACACCTTC
.	TRBV7-2	TRBJ2-1	TRBD2	CASSLRLGRGSYNEQFF	TGTGCCAGCAGCCTCCGACTAGGGAGGGGCTCCTACAATGAGCAGTTCTTC
.	TRBV3-1/TRBV3-2	TRBJ1-6	.	CASSDTGNSPLHF	TGTGCCAGCAGCGATACAGGAAATTCACCCCTCCACTTT
.	TRBV7-3	TRBJ2-3	TRBD1	CASSFLGTGGADTQYF	TGTGCCAGCAGCTTCCTCGGGACAGGGGGCGCCGATACGCAGTATTTT
.	TRBV18	TRBJ1-4	.	CASSRGGPNEKLFF	TGTGCCAGCTCACGGGGGGGTCCAAATGAAAAACTGTTTTTT
.	TRBV6-5	TRBJ2-1	.	CASSYLLQNEQFF	TGTGCCAGCAGTTACCTTCTACAAAATGAGCAGTTCTTC
.	TRBV2	TRBJ2-5	.	CASRIQETQYF	TGTGCCAGCAGGATTCAAGAGACCCAGTACTTC
.	TRBV2	TRBJ1-2	.	CASSKAGHYGYTF	TGTGCCAGCAGTAAGGCAGGGCACTATGGCTACACCTTC
.	TRBV4-1	TRBJ2-3	TRBD2	CASSQVALAGGHRTDTQYF	TGCGCCAGCAGCCAAGTTGCCCTAGCGGGGGGGCATAGGACAGATACGCAGTATTTT
.	TRBV12-3/TRBV12-4	TRBJ2-1	.	CASSSATEQFF	TGTGCCAGCAGTTCAGCCACAGAGCAGTTCTTC
.	TRBV7-2	TRBJ1-1	.	CASSLDATRTEAFF	TGTGCCAGCAGCTTAGACGCAACTCGGACTGAAGCTTTCTTT
.	TRBV7-2	TRBJ2-3	.	CASRYDPGLGTDTQYF	TGTGCCAGCAGATACGACCCCGGCTTGGGCACAGATACGCAGTATTTT
.	TRBV11-2	TRBJ2-7	.	CASSLGFYEQYF	TGTGCCAGCAGCTTAGGCTTCTACGAGCAGTACTTC
few	TRBV29-1	TRBJ2-7	TRBD1	CSGIGTGGYEQYF	TGCAGCGGGATCGGGACAGGGGGCTACGAGCAGTACTTC
.	TRBV9	TRBJ2-5	TRBD2	CASSIFGTGGLQETQYF	TGTGCCAGCAGCATATTCGGGACGGGGGGGCTTCAAGAGACCCAGTACTTC
few	TRBV13	TRBJ2-3	TRBD1	CASSSNPGQGLDTQYF	TGTGCCAGCAGCTCGAACCCGGGACAGGGATTGGATACGCAGTATTTT
.	TRBV19	TRBJ1-4	.	CASSVWDEKLFF	TGTGCCAGTAGTGTCTGGGATGAAAAACTGTTTTTT
few	TRBV4-1	TRBJ1-3	TRBD1	CASSQEPGQGLGNTIYF	TGCGCCAGCAGCCAAGAACCGGGACAGGGCCTCGGAAACACCATATATTTT
.	TRBV2	TRBJ1-2	.	CASSEDREGYGYTF	TGTGCCAGCAGTGAAGACAGGGAGGGGTATGGCTACACCTTC
.	TRBV7-9	TRBJ2-5	TRBD1	CASSPFTGGRETQYF	TGTGCCAGCAGCCCGTTTACAGGGGGCAGAGAGACCCAGTACTTC